This TCR beta chain was recovered during a study of prognosis after radiotherapy for stage I lung cancer. Concerning this clonotype itself: A read error likely explains this, since a far larger clone differs by one base.

Amplification of TCR beta CDR3 from genomic DNA used two-round multiplex PCR. Primers targeting each individual TRBV and TRBJ gene were applied in first-round PCR. TCRdb itself ran the multiplex PCR reads through MiXCR, one entry per CDR3 protein. The repertoire holds about 13,000 distinct CDR3 sequences, with about 40% as singletons. V shed 5 bases and J shed 6 bases, with 17 bases lying between them. The CDR3 has 14 residues. CDR1 and CDR2 from the germline V gene are MNHEY and SVGAGI. The sample was PBMCs, taken before or after stereotactic body radiation therapy (not recorded which). The V call is TRBV6-5, the J call TRBJ2-7; D might be TRBD1 (5 bases). The receptor comes from a donor aged 50 or older with non-small cell lung cancer. CDR3 sequence: CASSDGYRFAEQYF. CDR3 nucleotide sequence: TGTGCCAGCAGTGATGGGTACAGGTTCGCCGAGCAGTACTTC.